Below, 32 T cell receptor beta chains from the same sample are listed, as sequenced in a study of T-cell memory formation after mild COVID-19. MiXCR was run by TCRdb on the 5' RACE reads, yielding one entry per CDR3 protein. The table has around 150,000 distinct CDR3 sequences, roughly 28% seen once. The sample taken for sequencing was PBMCs or a T cell subset sorted from them (not recorded which). These receptors came from an adult woman who had mild COVID-19 (a few samples of this study predate the infection). Cell type and time point are not known.

This chain connects TRBV24-1 to TRBJ2-1; perhaps TRBD1 as D (6 bases). CDR1 and CDR2 (germline): KGHDR, SFDVKD. The V and J ends lost 10 bases and 2 bases respectively, with 11 bases between them. The CDR3 runs 13 residues. The CDR3 spells CATQGEAYNEQFF. The CDR3 bases are TGTGCCACACAGGGAGAGGCCTACAATGAGCAGTTCTTC.

This clonotype has just a few counts. The V and J genes are TRBV15 and TRBJ2-1, with D uncertain. The germline V gene has CDR1 LNHNV and CDR2 YYDKDF (reference sequence). The CDR3 runs 15 residues. The V end lost 0 bases, the J end lost 2 bases, and 8 bases lay between the germline ends. In DNA, the CDR3 is TGTGCCACCAGCAGAGAACCGGCGGCCTACAATGAGCAGTTCTTC. It translates to CATSREPAAYNEQFF.

Only a few counts were recorded for this clonotype. The rearrangement links TRBV9 to TRBJ2-1; D gene uncertain. The CDR3 has 15 amino acids. Germline V gives CDR1 SGDLS, CDR2 YYNGEE. V was shortened by 2 bases and J by 6 bases, with 15 bases between the two germline ends. The CDR3 nucleotides are TGTGCCAGCAGCGTTGCTGGCGGATCGGGCAATGAGCAGTTCTTC. It is translated as CASSVAGGSGNEQFF.

The V gene is TRBV20-1, the J gene TRBJ2-1; 8 bases are a match to TRBD2. The V and J ends lost 2 bases and 0 bases, in that order; junction bases with no gene match: 3. Per the germline V gene, CDR1 is DFQATT and CDR2 is SNEGSKA (reference sequence). CDR3 length: 15 residues. This CDR3 is CSARPTSGSYNEQFF. CDR3 nucleotide sequence: TGCAGTGCTAGACCCACTAGCGGCTCCTACAATGAGCAGTTCTTC.

V usage is TRBV7-6 and J usage is TRBJ2-2; D remains unclear. Germline V gene sequence: CDR1 SGHVS, CDR2 FNYEAQ. The length of the CDR3 is 15 residues. Between the trimmed V and J ends, which lost 1 base and 0 bases, there was a span of 6 bases. The CDR3 is CASSLVAANTGELFF. CDR3 nucleotides: TGTGCCAGCAGCTTAGTCGCGGCGAACACCGGGGAGCTGTTTTTT. The variable domain in full, completed from reference TRBV7-6 and TRBJ2-2, reads GAGVSQSPRYKVTKRGQDVALRCDPISGHVSLYWYRQALGQGPEFLTYFNYEAQQDKSGLPNDRFSAERPEGSISTLTIQRTEQRDSAMYRCASSLVAANTGELFFGEGSRLTVL.

V and J are TRBV29-1 and TRBJ2-7; TRBD1 matches 8 bases. J gave up 7 bases and V 4 bases, and 3 bases lay outside the gene matches. CDR1 SQVTM and CDR2 ANQGSEA come from the germline V gene. The CDR3 runs 11 residues. CDR3 in DNA: TGCAGCGTTGCCAGGGACAGGGAGCAGTACTTC. Its translation: CSVARDREQYF.

The CDR3 region is CASTGGSTDTQYF. DNA for the CDR3: TGTGCAAGTACGGGAGGAAGCACAGATACGCAGTATTTT. The rearrangement uses TRBV25-1 and TRBJ2-3; 7 nucleotides line up with TRBD2. The CDR3 length is 13 residues. CDR1 is MGHDK and CDR2 is SYGVNS in the germline V gene.

This clonotype has more than one count but fewer than ten. The chain has TRBV3-1 and TRBJ1-5; 12 bases line up with TRBD1. Losses at the gene ends were 4 bases for V and 3 bases for J; bases not matched to a gene: 4. The germline CDR1 and CDR2 sequences are LGHDT and YNNKEL (reference sequence). This CDR3 comprises 16 residues. The CDR3 DNA reads as TGTGCCAGCAGCCCGGGGACAGGGGGCAACAATCAGCCCCAGCATTTT. Translating gives CASSPGTGGNNQPQHF. The whole variable domain, filled in from reference TRBV3-1 and TRBJ1-5, reads DTAVSQTPKYLVTQMGNDKSIKCEQNLGHDTMYWYKQDSKKFLKIMFSYNNKELIINETVPNRFSPKSPDKAHLNLHINSLELGDSAVYFCASSPGTGGNNQPQHFGDGTRLSIL.

The sample holds a few counts of this clonotype. The rearrangement joins TRBV7-9 to TRBJ2-2; TRBD2 aligns across 7 bases. Germline CDR1 is SEHNR and CDR2 is FQNEAQ (reference sequence). V trimming: 5 bases; J trimming: 4 bases; junction bases outside the gene matches: 13. The CDR3 runs to 17 residues. CDR3 nucleotide sequence: TGTGCCAGCAGCCTAGGTGGCCTAGCGGAATTCACCGGGGAGCTGTTTTTT. Translation: CASSLGGLAEFTGELFF.

This clonotype was seen only a few times. This rearrangement joins TRBV7-9 to TRBJ2-7; a weak D match, TRBD2 (6 bases). This CDR3 contains 12 residues. V was trimmed by 5 bases and J by 3 bases, leaving 8 bases between them. In germline, CDR1 is SEHNR, CDR2 FQNEAQ (reference sequence). CDR3 amino acids: CASSPGDYEQYF. The CDR3 coding sequence is TGTGCCAGCAGCCCGGGGGACTACGAGCAGTACTTC.

The chain links TRBV11-2 to TRBJ1-2; D gene uncertain. Trimming removed 5 bases from V and 2 bases from J, with 15 bases in between. The CDR3 length is 15 residues. Germline V gene sequence: CDR1 SGHAT, CDR2 FQNNGV. In DNA form, the CDR3 reads TGTGCCAGCAGCACCGAGGGCGGAGGGAACTATGGCTACACCTTC. It encodes CASSTEGGGNYGYTF.

The CDR3 spells CASSLTRGASTGELFF. The CDR3 nucleotides are TGTGCCAGCAGCTTGACCCGGGGGGCATCCACCGGGGAGCTGTTTTTT. This rearrangement joins TRBV5-4 to TRBJ2-2; D might be TRBD2 (7 bases). This CDR3 has 16 residues. CDR1 and CDR2 (germline): SGHNT, YYREEE (reference sequence). Trimming cost V 1 base and J 4 bases, with 14 bases left between them. Full variable domain (remainder filled in from reference TRBV5-4 and TRBJ2-2): ETGVTQSPTHLIKTRGQQVTLRCSSQSGHNTVSWYQQALGQGPQFIFQYYREEENGRGNFPPRFSGLQFPNYSSELNVNALELDDSALYLCASSLTRGASTGELFFGEGSRLTVL.

The chain carries TRBV9 and TRBJ2-2, with D perhaps being TRBD1 or TRBD2 (7 bases each). Germline CDR1 is SGDLS and CDR2 is YYNGEE. The CDR3 sequence is 14 residues long. The ends were cut back, 4 bases at V and 3 bases at J, with 10 bases in the middle. The CDR3: CASSPGGDTGELFF. CDR3 DNA: TGTGCCAGCAGCCCAGGGGGGGACACCGGGGAGCTGTTTTTT.

As to this clonotype: A much larger clone differs by one base, so this may be a read error. Here the CDR3 reads CASRPSGDTQYF. As DNA, the CDR3 is TGTGCCAGCAGGCCCAGTGGGGATACGCAGTATTTT. The genes are TRBV2 and TRBJ2-3; D gene unclear. The CDR3 contains 12 residues. CDR1 SNHLY and CDR2 FYNNEI come from the germline V gene. V dropped 6 bases and J dropped 6 bases, with 10 bases sitting between them.

In this sample, this clonotype turned up many times. J is TRBJ2-1 and V is TRBV10-3; a possible D gene is TRBD2 (5 bases). Germline CDR1 is ENHRY and CDR2 is SYGVKD. CDR3 length equals 14 residues. Deletions cut 1 base from V and 10 bases from J, with 14 bases between. DNA for the CDR3: TGTGCCATCAGTGAGTACGGACCGACGGGGGAGCAGTTCTTC. This gives the protein CAISEYGPTGEQFF.

The chain links TRBV20-1 to TRBJ1-1; weak D call: TRBD1 (6 bases). The germline V and J ends were trimmed by 5 bases and 1 base, with 14 bases remaining between them. CDR3 length: 14 amino acids. Germline CDR1 DFQATT, CDR2 SNEGSKA (reference sequence). The DNA for the CDR3 is TGCAGTGCTGCACGGGGGCGCGCGAACACTGAAGCTTTCTTT. Protein sequence: CSAARGRANTEAFF.

This clonotype appeared a few times. The rearrangement joins TRBV29-1 to TRBJ2-7, with TRBD2 matching 12 bases. This CDR3 spans 13 amino acids. The trim removed 6 bases at V and 2 bases at J, leaving 2 bases unmatched. Germline V lookup: CDR1 SQVTM, CDR2 ANQGSEA. This chain's CDR3 is CSVLAGGPYEQYF. CDR3 sequence (DNA): TGCAGCGTCCTAGCGGGAGGGCCCTACGAGCAGTACTTC.

This clonotype has only a few counts. V and J are TRBV7-2 and TRBJ2-1; either TRBD1 or TRBD2 may supply D (5 bases each). The CDR3 consists of 14 residues. Germline assignment: CDR1 SGHTA and CDR2 FQGNSA. Between the trimmed V and J ends, which lost 3 bases and 9 bases, there was a span of 15 bases. The chain's CDR3 is CASSFDVRGREQFF. The CDR3 region has the DNA TGTGCCAGCAGCTTTGATGTCCGGGGCCGTGAGCAGTTCTTC.

This clonotype showed up just a few times. This chain uses TRBV20-1 with TRBJ2-7; 9 nucleotides align to TRBD2. Germline trimming cut 3 bases from V and 7 bases from J; bases unmatched to any gene: 10. The CDR3 totals 14 residues. The V gene's germline CDR1 is DFQATT and CDR2 SNEGSKA (reference sequence). This CDR3 reads CSARETSGNPEQYF. DNA for the CDR3: TGCAGTGCTAGGGAGACTAGCGGAAACCCTGAGCAGTACTTC.

The chain links TRBV9 to TRBJ2-1, with a tentative D call TRBD2 (6 bases). V was shortened by 5 bases and J by 0 bases, with 12 bases between the two germline ends. CDR3 length equals 15 residues. Germline V gene lookup returns CDR1 SGDLS and CDR2 YYNGEE. CDR3 loop: CASSPGGDSYNEQFF. The DNA for the CDR3 is TGTGCCAGCAGTCCCGGAGGGGACTCCTACAATGAGCAGTTCTTC.

This clonotype was detected a few times. The chain employs TRBV11-2 and TRBJ2-3; 8 bases line up with TRBD2. The V gene end was trimmed by 2 bases and the J gene end by 1 base; junction bases not matched to a gene: 2. This CDR3 region has 15 residues. Germline CDR1 SGHAT, CDR2 FQNNGV. In DNA form, the CDR3 reads TGTGCCAGCAGCTTACCAGCGGGGGGCACAGATACGCAGTATTTT. Its protein is CASSLPAGGTDTQYF.

The chain couples TRBV13 to TRBJ2-3, with 8 nucleotides matching TRBD2. The CDR3 is made up of 17 amino acids. Germline-derived CDR1 and CDR2 are PRHDT and FYEKMQ (reference sequence). V lost 2 bases, J lost 9 bases, and 16 bases stayed unmatched. The CDR3 loop is CASSLPYGGDAQRTQYF. CDR3 bases: TGTGCCAGCAGCTTACCTTACGGGGGGGACGCACAGAGAACGCAGTATTTT.

This clonotype was found a few times. The gene calls are TRBV4-1 and TRBJ2-7; TRBD1 aligns across 7 bases. The V gene end was trimmed by 0 bases and the J gene end by 2 bases; junction bases not matched to a gene: 4. CDR1 is MGHRA, CDR2 YSYEKL, per germline. The CDR3 contains 15 residues. In nucleotides, the CDR3 is TGCGCCAGCAGCCAAGATCCTGGGACAGCCTACGAGCAGTACTTC. This codes for CASSQDPGTAYEQYF.

The rearrangement joins TRBV29-1 to TRBJ1-1; unclear D gene. Looked up from germline, CDR1 is SQVTM and CDR2 is ANQGSEA. CDR3 size: 11 residues. The V end was cut by 6 bases, the J end by 7 bases, with 12 bases between. CDR3 loop: CSVDFGLEAFF. CDR3 DNA sequence: TGCAGCGTGGACTTCGGCCTTGAAGCTTTCTTT. Complete variable domain (other parts from reference TRBV29-1 and TRBJ1-1): SAVISQKPSRDICQRGTSLTIQCQVDSQVTMMFWYRQQPGQSLTLIATANQGSEATYESGFVIDKFPISRPNLTFSTLTVSNMSPEDSSIYLCSVDFGLEAFFGQGTRLTVV.

This clonotype showed up just once. The CDR3 spells CASSLGELGSSYNSPLHF. DNA for the CDR3: TGCGCCAGCAGCTTGGGGGAACTGGGGAGCTCCTATAATTCACCCCTCCACTTT. The chain has TRBV5-1 and TRBJ1-6; D remains ambiguous. Between the trimmed V and J ends, which lost 0 bases and 0 bases, there was a span of 13 bases. This CDR3 has 18 residues. The germline V gene encodes CDR1 SGHRS and CDR2 YFSETQ.

This chain uses TRBV11-2 with TRBJ2-7; a weak D match, TRBD2 (6 bases). This CDR3 region has 15 residues. The germline V and J ends were trimmed by 6 bases and 6 bases, with 21 bases remaining between them. Per the germline V gene, CDR1 is SGHAT and CDR2 is FQNNGV. The CDR3 DNA reads as TGTGCCAGCAGGACCGGGCTAGCGATCTCTAGCGAGCAGTACTTC. Translation: CASRTGLAISSEQYF.

This chain connects TRBV3-1 to TRBJ2-7; D gene ambiguous. The CDR3 runs 14 residues. The V and J ends lost 1 base and 1 base respectively, with 8 bases between them. CDR1 LGHDT and CDR2 YNNKEL come from the germline V gene (reference sequence). The CDR3 nucleotides read TGTGCCAGCAGCCAAGGTGTCCGATCCTACGAGCAGTACTTC. Translating gives CASSQGVRSYEQYF.

This clonotype was counted only a few times. The rearrangement links TRBV4-1 to TRBJ2-7; D may be TRBD2 (5 bases). Per germline, CDR1 MGHRA and CDR2 YSYEKL. V was shortened by 0 bases and J by 0 bases, with 15 bases between the two germline ends. The CDR3 is 17 amino acids. The CDR3 is CASSQDDQGSPSYEQYF. The CDR3 coding sequence is TGCGCCAGCAGCCAAGATGACCAAGGGAGCCCCTCCTACGAGCAGTACTTC.

This chain links TRBV18 with TRBJ2-7, with a possible D match to TRBD2 (5 bases). CDR1 is KGHSH and CDR2 is LQKENI in the germline V gene. The V and J ends lost 8 bases and 1 base respectively, with 18 bases between them. This CDR3 has 15 residues. This chain's CDR3 is CASPLRKRKSYEQYF. Here the CDR3 DNA reads TGTGCCAGCCCCTTAAGGAAGCGGAAATCCTACGAGCAGTACTTC.

The chain's CDR3 is CATSDGNNQPQHF. The CDR3 bases are TGTGCCACCAGTGATGGGAACAATCAGCCCCAGCATTTT. The rearrangement joins TRBV24-1 to TRBJ1-5; D is unresolved. Deletions cut 3 bases from V and 3 bases from J, with 5 bases between. This CDR3 is built from 13 residues. The germline V gene encodes CDR1 KGHDR and CDR2 SFDVKD.

The J gene is TRBJ2-3, the V gene TRBV29-1, with 7 bases aligning to TRBD2. CDR1 is SQVTM and CDR2 is ANQGSEA in the germline V gene. This CDR3 spans 13 amino acids. J was trimmed by 5 bases and V by 4 bases; bases with no gene match: 6. The CDR3 loop reads CSVGGGTQDTQYF. In DNA, the CDR3 is TGCAGCGTTGGGGGAGGGACGCAAGATACGCAGTATTTT.

The chain carries TRBV6-5 and TRBJ2-4; D is possibly TRBD1 (5 bases). Looked up from germline, CDR1 is MNHEY and CDR2 is SVGAGI. The length of the CDR3 is 15 residues. The V and J ends lost 2 bases and 0 bases respectively, with 8 bases between them. CDR3 protein: CASSYQGAAKNIQYF. The CDR3 nucleotides are TGTGCCAGCAGTTACCAGGGTGCAGCCAAAAACATTCAGTACTTC.